The rows below give T cell receptor beta chains drawn from one sample of a study of control samples from healthy donors and cancer patients. TCRdb keeps only in-frame clones here, not all; method: immunoSEQ multiplex PCR. The sample contains 75,000 to 95,000 clones, more than 85% of which appear only once. The sequenced material came from blood. The origin of the receptors is a woman aged 30 to 39 in good health. CDR3s include the opening cysteine and the closing phenylalanine or tryptophan. D genes are given only for firm matches. Size tells how often a clone was seen (once, few, many) or the class of an expanded clone, and some rows leave it out.

d_gene	j_gene	v_gene	abundance	CDR3nt	CDR3aa
TRBD1	TRBJ1-2	TRBV25-1	.	TGTGCCAGCAGTCCCGGGACAGGGGTTAGAGGCTATGGCTACACCTTC	CASSPGTGVRGYGYTF
TRBD2	TRBJ2-1	TRBV4-1	.	TGCGCCAGCAGCCAACAGGAGCGGGGGGTAGATGAGCAGTTCTTC	CASSQQERGVDEQFF
TRBD2	TRBJ2-1	TRBV19	.	TGTGCCAGTAGTATGGGACTAGCGCGACTCTCCTACAATGAGCAGTTCTTC	CASSMGLARLSYNEQFF
TRBD1	TRBJ1-4	TRBV19	once	TGTGCCAGTAACACGGGAATTGGACAGGTACTGTTTTTT	CASNTGIGQVLFF
.	TRBJ2-1	TRBV3-1/TRBV3-2	.	TGTGCCAGCAGCCAAGATCTGTCGACACTGCAGTTCTTC	CASSQDLSTLQFF
.	TRBJ1-2	TRBV27	.	TGTGCCAGCAGCCCCCAAGGGTTGGGGGGCTACACCTTC	CASSPQGLGGYTF
.	TRBJ2-6	TRBV15	.	TGTGCCACCAGCAGCCCCTTTGGGAGTTATCTCTCTGGGGCCAACGTCCTGACTTTC	CATSSPFGSYLSGANVLTF
TRBD2	TRBJ2-5	TRBV12-5	.	TGTGCTAGTGGTTTACGGGGGGGAGAGACCCAGTACTTC	CASGLRGGETQYF
TRBD1	TRBJ2-1	TRBV2	.	TGTGCCAGCAGCGATCCGGGACAGGGCAGTGAGCAGTTCTTC	CASSDPGQGSEQFF
.	TRBJ2-7	TRBV5-5	.	TGTGCCAGCAGCTTTCCGAAACAGGGCAACCCCTACGAGCAGTACTTC	CASSFPKQGNPYEQYF
.	TRBJ1-2	TRBV7-9	.	TGTGCCAGCAGCTCCCGGCCAGCACCTAACTATGGCTACACCTTC	CASSSRPAPNYGYTF
TRBD2	TRBJ2-7	TRBV5-4	.	TGTGCCAGCAGCTTTGGTAGCGGGGGGTCCTACGAGCAGTACTTC	CASSFGSGGSYEQYF
TRBD2	TRBJ2-1	TRBV4-1	.	TGCGCCAGCAGCCAAGGGACTAGGGATGAGCAGTTCTTC	CASSQGTRDEQFF
.	TRBJ1-2	TRBV5-1	.	TGCGCCAGCAGCTTGGAGTCCAGGGGTCAAGGCTACACCTTC	CASSLESRGQGYTF
TRBD1	TRBJ2-2	TRBV6-5	.	TGTGCCAGCAGTTACTCCCCGGGACAGAGCACCGGGGAGCTGTTTTTT	CASSYSPGQSTGELFF
.	TRBJ2-7	TRBV7-8	.	TGTGCCAGCAGCTCGGACAGAGTCGAGCAGTACTTC	CASSSDRVEQYF
.	TRBJ2-5	TRBV3-1/TRBV3-2	.	TGTGCCAGCAGCCTCAGAGGGATCGTGGGGACCCAGTACTTC	CASSLRGIVGTQYF